This TCR beta chain was captured by sequencing in a study of identifying expanded T cells in peripheral blood. Profiled with immunoSEQ multiplex PCR; TCRdb holds only in-frame clones, not every one. The sample holds nearly 60,000 clones, roughly 87% seen once. This TCR derives from a person aged 18 to 75 in good health. Sequenced input: blood.

This chain's CDR3 is CASSYRGEYGYTF. CDR3 coding DNA: TGTGCCAGCAGTTATAGGGGAGAATATGGCTACACCTTC. The chain links TRBV6-5 to TRBJ1-2, with a weak D call TRBD1 (5 bases). The CDR3 loop spans 13 amino acids. Between the trimmed V and J ends, which lost 3 bases and 5 bases, there was a span of 10 bases. The germline V gene encodes CDR1 MNHEY and CDR2 SVGAGI.